Below, 5 T cell receptor beta chains from the same sample are listed, as sequenced in a study of T cells in Graves' hyperthyroidism and ophthalmopathy. The TCR beta CDR3 regions underwent amplification using RNA transcripts as the source. Primed by the HTBI set, a first-round RT-PCR was run on the TCR CDR3. TCRdb processed the multiplex PCR reads anew with MiXCR; each CDR3 protein has one entry. The sample yields some 600,000 distinct CDR3 sequences, approximately 15% seen once. Sequencing was done on a sample of blood. These TCRs come from a woman in her 30s with Graves' hyperthyroidism that later progressed to Graves' ophthalmopathy.

This clonotype has just a few counts. The chain recombines TRBV7-2 with TRBJ2-1; tentatively, D is TRBD2 (6 bases). With 1 base removed from V and 5 bases from J, the gap between germline ends came to 12 bases. The CDR3 loop spans 15 amino acids. Germline assignment: CDR1 SGHTA and CDR2 FQGNSA. CDR3 DNA sequence: TGTGCCAGCAGCTTAGTGGAGGGGCTACACAATGAGCAGTTCTTC. Protein sequence: CASSLVEGLHNEQFF.

In this sample, this clonotype turned up many times. The rearrangement uses TRBV11-3 and TRBJ2-1; 10 positions match TRBD1. The V gene's germline CDR1 is SGHNT and CDR2 YENEEA. The junction had 11 bases not matched to a gene; V was cut back by 5 bases and J by 7 bases. This CDR3 region has 16 residues. The CDR3 DNA follows: TGTGCCAGCAGCCCACCGCCGGGACAGGGGAGGAATGAGCAGTTCTTC. Translating gives CASSPPPGQGRNEQFF.

This clonotype was observed at least ten times. This chain links TRBV12-3 or TRBV12-4 with TRBJ2-1; TRBD2 agrees at 12 bases. V trimming: 4 bases; J trimming: 9 bases; junction bases outside the gene matches: 7. The CDR3 consists of 15 residues. The CDR3 reads CASSSTSGRGSEQFF. In DNA form, the CDR3 reads TGTGCCAGCAGTTCGACTAGCGGGAGAGGGAGTGAGCAGTTCTTC.

The chain recombines TRBV12-3 or TRBV12-4 with TRBJ2-3; TRBD2 matches at 10 bases. The CDR3 runs to 16 residues. The trim removed 3 bases at V and 2 bases at J, leaving 5 bases unmatched. CDR3 residues: CASSFASGGLTDTQYF. CDR3 nucleotides: TGTGCCAGCAGTTTCGCTAGCGGGGGACTCACAGATACGCAGTATTTT.

This clonotype was counted at least ten times. The chain employs TRBV2 and TRBJ2-3; D call uncertain. Germline CDR1 and CDR2: SNHLY and FYNNEI. The CDR3 has 16 amino acids. The germline V and J ends were trimmed by 4 bases and 0 bases, with 14 bases remaining between them. The CDR3 DNA reads TGTGCCAGCAGTGGGGCGCCAGAATCTAGCACAGATACGCAGTATTTT. As protein: CASSGAPESSTDTQYF.